A selection of T cell receptor beta chains follows, all from one sample in a study of blood T cell repertoires in COVID-19. Sequencing was performed with immunoSEQ multiplex PCR; in TCRdb, only in-frame clones are kept and a portion is missing. Of 100,000 to 130,000 clones listed, around 90% are singletons. The sample comprised peripheral blood. Source of these receptors: a human donor in a cohort sampled during active COVID-19. The conserved cysteine and the conserved F or W are not part of the CDR3 here. The order of the fields is V gene, CDR3 protein.

v_gene: TRBV2
CDR3aa: ASTAGVGNQPQH

v_gene: TRBV7-9
CDR3aa: ASTLQGAHYGYT

v_gene: TRBV28
CDR3aa: ASSHSQAGLNTEAF

v_gene: TRBV6-1
CDR3aa: ASSENRAGNTIY

v_gene: TRBV7-3
CDR3aa: ASSLRGGSTDTQY

v_gene: TRBV7-8
CDR3aa: ASSLGGLVNQPQH

v_gene: TRBV5-6
CDR3aa: ASSLVSVYGYT

v_gene: TRBV30
CDR3aa: AWDLTAGGEKLF

v_gene: TRBV2
CDR3aa: ASSEGASEDTEAF

v_gene: TRBV10-2
CDR3aa: ASRPTPGRDIFTGELF

v_gene: TRBV2
CDR3aa: ASSASDTLAAEQF

v_gene: TRBV30
CDR3aa: AWSRGLAYGEQY

v_gene: TRBV6-5
CDR3aa: ASSFDRDSYNEQF

v_gene: TRBV7-2
CDR3aa: ASSFGPTVALHYTEAF

v_gene: TRBV19
CDR3aa: ASRIPGRVYNEQF

v_gene: TRBV7-9
CDR3aa: ASSLMSFGAQETQY

v_gene: TRBV6-5
CDR3aa: ASSYSSEGMDGYT

v_gene: TRBV7-2
CDR3aa: ASSLGGQGEQY

v_gene: TRBV7-9
CDR3aa: ASRADNSYEQY

v_gene: TRBV19
CDR3aa: ASQGQNTNTGELF

v_gene: TRBV12-5
CDR3aa: ASGLATSNPGTQY

v_gene: TRBV5-5
CDR3aa: ASSLDIVSGNTIY

v_gene: TRBV12-3/TRBV12-4
CDR3aa: ASSLVATGELF

v_gene: TRBV9
CDR3aa: ASSGELAGANNEQF

v_gene: TRBV14
CDR3aa: ASSQVGTGGPRWF

v_gene: TRBV2
CDR3aa: ASNQGSISTDTQY

v_gene: TRBV28
CDR3aa: ASGSGTGHADTQY

v_gene: TRBV20-1
CDR3aa: SASVGQGDRSEKLF

v_gene: TRBV2
CDR3aa: ASSEASGGEF

v_gene: TRBV19
CDR3aa: ASTPTPGTGSYEQY

v_gene: TRBV2
CDR3aa: ASSRDSPVYGYT

v_gene: TRBV7-9
CDR3aa: ASSLARGMDTEAF

v_gene: TRBV9
CDR3aa: ASSLGDYSYEQY

v_gene: TRBV19
CDR3aa: ASSIGQGGPDTQY

v_gene: TRBV6-5
CDR3aa: ASSPTSEAYGYT

v_gene: TRBV7-6
CDR3aa: ASSYGAGYQETQY

v_gene: TRBV2
CDR3aa: ASRTWGGGTDTQY

v_gene: TRBV10-3
CDR3aa: AVRAGSYEQY

v_gene: TRBV28
CDR3aa: ASRVGLAGPTDTQY

v_gene: TRBV7-9
CDR3aa: ASSLGQSNGYT

v_gene: TRBV19
CDR3aa: ASSIDESGVDTQY

v_gene: TRBV18
CDR3aa: ASSRDGSGEKLF

v_gene: TRBV3-1/TRBV3-2
CDR3aa: ASGQGASGYT

v_gene: TRBV5-6
CDR3aa: ASSTGQGRYGYT

v_gene: TRBV29-1
CDR3aa: SVDRGPYEQY

v_gene: TRBV7-6
CDR3aa: ASSLGTGTYEQY

v_gene: TRBV7-6
CDR3aa: ASSLEAPRSSYNEQF

v_gene: TRBV6-6
CDR3aa: ASSLPPSGGTDTQY

v_gene: TRBV3-1/TRBV3-2
CDR3aa: ASSQDRGTEAF

v_gene: TRBV6-5
CDR3aa: ATRRPDTQY

v_gene: TRBV11-3
CDR3aa: ASSLVSGGDYEQF

v_gene: TRBV6-5
CDR3aa: ASRKLQGVGQY

v_gene: TRBV5-1
CDR3aa: ASSWGQGLYNEQF

v_gene: TRBV10-1
CDR3aa: ASSQLAGPTYNEQF

v_gene: TRBV18
CDR3aa: ASSPGDNSYEQY

v_gene: TRBV19
CDR3aa: ASSTGQGTRGYT

v_gene: TRBV6-1
CDR3aa: ASSETGRGTEAF

v_gene: TRBV9
CDR3aa: ASSPPSVATGELF

v_gene: TRBV27
CDR3aa: ASSLSRITGLAGVEQY